This record covers a single TCR beta chain. Its specificity is not known. Peripheral blood came from all dose cohorts at three timepoints. The sample is drawn from a study of OX40 agonist ivuxolimab in advanced cancers. Study-level information: Head and neck, renal cell, melanoma or hepatocellular carcinoma were the cancers that dose-escalation patients had. Among those enrolled, mean age was roughly 55 years (range 23 to 79) and about 79% were male.

Findings and limits, study-wide: At doses 0.1 to 3.0 mg/kg, CD4+ and CD8+ clones expanded.

The CDR3 runs 17 residues. Trimming pared 4 bases from V and 0 bases from J, leaving 21 bases between. Per germline, CDR1 SQVTM and CDR2 ANQGSEA. Repertoires were generated with immunoSEQ multiplex PCR, while TCRdb's copy carries only in-frame clones and drops some. The table records approximately 25,000 clones, around nine tenths of them present only once. The V call is TRBV29-1, the J call TRBJ2-5, with no clear D. This clonotype was obtained from an adult with an advanced solid tumor such as melanoma, head and neck, liver or kidney cancer. The sample in question was CD4+ or CD8+ T cells sorted from blood, obtained in a trial of the OX40 agonist ivuxolimab. CDR3 nucleotides: TGCAGCGTTGTAGGTTCCGGGTTCCCCATCAACCAAGAGACCCAGTACTTC. It encodes CSVVGSGFPINQETQYF. Based on the CDR3 plus reference TRBV29-1 and TRBJ2-5, the full variable domain is SAVISQKPSRDICQRGTSLTIQCQVDSQVTMMFWYRQQPGQSLTLIATANQGSEATYESGFVIDKFPISRPNLTFSTLTVSNMSPEDSSIYLCSVVGSGFPINQETQYFGPGTRLLVL.